Listed below are T cell receptor beta chains from one sample, sequenced in a study of T-cell reconstitution after alpha-beta-depleted transplantation in children. One entry per CDR3 protein results from TCRdb running MiXCR on the PCR reads. The repertoire holds 20,000 to 25,000 distinct CDR3 sequences, with about 11% as singletons. Sequenced here: PBMCs from the stem cell graft donor, sampled from the stem cell graft. The receptors originated from a human donor who donated a stem cell graft to a child with chronic granulomatous disease. Both conserved end residues are part of each CDR3. Each record gives: J gene, CDR3 length, V gene, D gene, clone size, CDR3 protein, CDR3 DNA. The D gene is left open where the match is weak. Clone sizes are shown as once, few, many or a size class.

TRBJ1-5 13 TRBV12-3/TRBV12-4 . many CASTQGPNQPQHF TGTGCCAGCACTCAGGGACCCAATCAGCCCCAGCATTTT
TRBJ2-3 12 TRBV20-1 . many CSARGSPDTQYF TGCAGTGCTAGAGGAAGTCCAGATACGCAGTATTTT
TRBJ2-1 11 TRBV7-9 . many CARLDYNEQFF TGTGCCAGACTGGACTACAATGAGCAGTTCTTC
TRBJ1-1 15 TRBV20-1 . many CSASGRRGANTEAFF TGCAGTGCTAGTGGGCGACGGGGGGCGAACACTGAAGCTTTCTTT
TRBJ1-2 15 TRBV7-9 TRBD1 many CASSTAWEGAPGYTF TGTGCCAGCAGCACCGCGTGGGAGGGGGCCCCAGGCTACACCTTC
TRBJ2-5 15 TRBV20-1 . many CSASRAPPIQETQYF TGCAGTGCTAGTCGGGCCCCGCCCATTCAAGAGACCCAGTACTTC
TRBJ2-7 14 TRBV15 . many CATSREPRSYEQYF TGTGCCACCAGCAGAGAACCCAGATCCTACGAGCAGTACTTC
TRBJ1-1 14 TRBV5-5 . many CASSRARMNTEAFF TGTGCCAGCAGTCGGGCAAGGATGAACACTGAAGCTTTCTTT
TRBJ1-1 14 TRBV27 . many CASSPPERRTEAFF TGTGCCAGCAGTCCCCCCGAGCGGAGAACTGAAGCTTTCTTT
TRBJ2-5 14 TRBV28 . many CASSLTGVPVTQYF TGTGCCAGCAGTTTAACCGGGGTCCCAGTGACCCAGTACTTC
TRBJ1-1 14 TRBV27 . many CASSFSRVNTEAFF TGTGCCAGCAGTTTTTCTAGGGTGAACACTGAAGCTTTCTTT
TRBJ1-4 16 TRBV12-3/TRBV12-4 . many CASSPRGGATNEKLFF TGTGCCAGCAGTCCCCGCGGGGGGGCAACTAATGAAAAACTGTTTTTT
TRBJ1-1 14 TRBV7-6 . many CASSLGRSGAEAFF TGTGCCAGCAGCTTAGGGCGGTCCGGGGCTGAAGCTTTCTTT
TRBJ2-3 14 TRBV5-1 . many CASSLEGGGDTQYF TGCGCCAGCAGCTTGGAGGGCGGTGGAGATACGCAGTATTTT
TRBJ2-2 15 TRBV6-2/TRBV6-3 . many CASTPGGGHTGELFF TGTGCCAGCACCCCCGGAGGTGGGCACACCGGGGAGCTGTTTTTT
TRBJ1-5 14 TRBV28 . many CASSREYSNQPQHF TGTGCCAGCAGTCGCGAGTACAGCAATCAGCCCCAGCATTTT